This T cell receptor beta chain was sequenced in a study of siplizumab effects on memory and regulatory T cells. Study-level findings and limits: The study found naive T cells seemingly more diverse than memory cells and seemingly major alloresponse contributors. Sequences below about 10^-5 frequency were poorly captured. As a result, only a minor fraction of alloreactive clones mapped to unstimulated subsets. Naive-or-memory phenotypes were unassignable for roughly 80-96% of proliferating CD4+ or CD8+ clones. Siplizumab cultures yielded proliferating Tregs whose suppressive function was not confirmed.

Produced via immunoSEQ multiplex PCR; TCRdb's table is partial and in-frame only. The table lists around 100,000 clones, 80% to 95% of them singletons, with 0.13% to 0.15% in the top ten. Germline V gene lookup returns CDR1 MNHEY and CDR2 SMNVEV (reference sequence). Trimming left V 3 bases short and J 7 bases short, with 10 bases between. The CDR3 loop spans 14 amino acids. As regards this clone: What it binds is unknown.

Specimen: CD4+ T cells sorted from blood. The chain has TRBV27 and TRBJ1-6; no reliable D call. The clonotype was recovered from a human donor in good health. The CDR3 loop is CASSFGPRNSPLHF. CDR3 sequence (DNA): TGTGCCAGCAGTTTCGGCCCGAGAAATTCACCCCTCCACTTT.